This T cell receptor beta chain was documented in a study of T cell changes during pregnancy in multiple sclerosis. Assay used: immunoSEQ multiplex PCR; TCRdb lists only in-frame clones, some missing. Here the sample spans about 40,000 clones, roughly 90% being singletons. This sequence was found in a female donor with multiple sclerosis, enrolled in a pregnancy study. Sequenced material: CD4+ T cells from peripheral blood mononuclear cells, taken before pregnancy.

The CDR3 here is CASSRYVWGQPNSPLHF. Written as DNA, the CDR3 is TGTGCCAGCTCACGCTACGTGTGGGGCCAACCTAATTCACCCCTCCACTTT. This chain uses TRBV18 with TRBJ1-6; possibly TRBD1 for D (5 bases). The CDR3 length is 17 residues. Germline CDR1 and CDR2: KGHSH and LQKENI. The V gene lost 4 bases and the J gene lost 6 bases, with 19 bases spanning the gap.